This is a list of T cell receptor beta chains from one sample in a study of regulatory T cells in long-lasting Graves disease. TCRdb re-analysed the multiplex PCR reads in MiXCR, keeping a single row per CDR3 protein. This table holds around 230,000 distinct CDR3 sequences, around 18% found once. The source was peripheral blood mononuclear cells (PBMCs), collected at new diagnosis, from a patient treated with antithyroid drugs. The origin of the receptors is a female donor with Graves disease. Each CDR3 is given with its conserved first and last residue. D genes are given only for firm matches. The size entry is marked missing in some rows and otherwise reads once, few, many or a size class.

CDR3 protein: CASSSGHENLFLHF
CDR3 DNA: TGTGCCAGCAGCTCCGGACACGAAAACTTGTTCCTCCACTTT
clone size: many
D gene: NA
J gene: TRBJ1-6
V gene: TRBV11-3

CDR3 protein: CASSKPGQGHYGYTF
CDR3 DNA: TGTGCCAGTAGCAAACCGGGACAGGGGCACTATGGCTACACCTTC
clone size: many
D gene: TRBD1
J gene: TRBJ1-2
V gene: TRBV19

CDR3 protein: CASSDRMKGTGELFF
CDR3 DNA: TGTGCCAGCAGTGACAGGATGAAGGGCACCGGGGAGCTGTTTTTT
clone size: many
D gene: NA
J gene: TRBJ2-2
V gene: TRBV25-1

CDR3 protein: CSARSAGTGKEQYF
CDR3 DNA: TGCAGTGCTAGATCCGCCGGGACAGGGAAGGAGCAGTACTTC
clone size: many
D gene: TRBD1
J gene: TRBJ2-7
V gene: TRBV20-1

CDR3 protein: CSARDEGDWTSGTDTQYF
CDR3 DNA: TGCAGTGCTAGAGATGAGGGGGACTGGACTAGCGGGACAGATACGCAGTATTTT
clone size: many
D gene: TRBD2
J gene: TRBJ2-3
V gene: TRBV20-1

CDR3 protein: CASSSPRVGYGYTF
CDR3 DNA: TGTGCCAGCAGTTCCCCCCGGGTGGGCTATGGCTACACCTTC
clone size: NA
D gene: NA
J gene: TRBJ1-2
V gene: TRBV6-2/TRBV6-3

CDR3 protein: CASSLGGSDYGYTF
CDR3 DNA: TGTGCCAGCAGCTTAGGGGGTAGCGACTATGGCTACACCTTC
clone size: NA
D gene: NA
J gene: TRBJ1-2
V gene: TRBV7-9

CDR3 protein: CSARTSGPWYF
CDR3 DNA: TGCAGTGCCCGTACTAGTGGCCCGTGGTACTTC
clone size: many
D gene: NA
J gene: TRBJ2-5
V gene: TRBV20-1

CDR3 protein: CASSSYGQGTRYEQYF
CDR3 DNA: TGTGCCAGCAGTTCCTACGGGCAGGGGACTCGCTACGAGCAGTACTTC
clone size: NA
D gene: NA
J gene: TRBJ2-7
V gene: TRBV5-6

CDR3 protein: CASSVDGEKLFF
CDR3 DNA: TGTGCCAGCAGCGTAGATGGTGAAAAACTGTTTTTT
clone size: many
D gene: NA
J gene: TRBJ1-4
V gene: TRBV9

CDR3 protein: CASSVLAGDTGELFF
CDR3 DNA: TGTGCCAGCAGTGTTCTAGCGGGAGATACCGGGGAGCTGTTTTTT
clone size: many
D gene: TRBD2
J gene: TRBJ2-2
V gene: TRBV6-1

CDR3 protein: CASRWTSGGYNEQFF
CDR3 DNA: TGTGCCAGCAGATGGACTAGCGGAGGATACAATGAGCAGTTCTTC
clone size: NA
D gene: TRBD2
J gene: TRBJ2-1
V gene: TRBV2

CDR3 protein: CASNPIGVAANTGELFF
CDR3 DNA: TGTGCCAGCAACCCTATTGGGGTAGCAGCTAACACCGGGGAGCTGTTTTTT
clone size: NA
D gene: NA
J gene: TRBJ2-2
V gene: TRBV7-9

CDR3 protein: CSATPTTGGTYEQYF
CDR3 DNA: TGCAGTGCTACCCCGACGACAGGGGGTACCTACGAGCAGTACTTC
clone size: many
D gene: TRBD1
J gene: TRBJ2-7
V gene: TRBV20-1

CDR3 protein: CASSLEGPLTDTQYF
CDR3 DNA: TGTGCCAGCAGCTTAGAGGGACCACTCACAGATACGCAGTATTTT
clone size: many
D gene: NA
J gene: TRBJ2-3
V gene: TRBV11-2

CDR3 protein: CSARDRGQGLTEAFF
CDR3 DNA: TGCAGTGCTAGAGACAGGGGACAGGGGCTCACTGAAGCTTTCTTT
clone size: many
D gene: TRBD1
J gene: TRBJ1-1
V gene: TRBV20-1

CDR3 protein: CASSFDPGQPKLFF
CDR3 DNA: TGTGCCAGCAGTTTCGACCCGGGGCAGCCAAAGCTTTTCTTT
clone size: many
D gene: NA
J gene: TRBJ1-1
V gene: TRBV28

CDR3 protein: CASSLPGGRQYF
CDR3 DNA: TGTGCCAGCAGCTTACCTGGAGGGAGGCAGTACTTC
clone size: many
D gene: NA
J gene: TRBJ2-7
V gene: TRBV7-9

CDR3 protein: CASSYSNRRNTIYF
CDR3 DNA: TGTGCCAGCAGTTACTCAAACAGAAGAAACACCATATATTTT
clone size: few
D gene: NA
J gene: TRBJ1-3
V gene: TRBV6-5

CDR3 protein: CASSSLGTVGGYTF
CDR3 DNA: TGTGCCAGCAGCTCCCTGGGGACAGTAGGTGGCTACACCTTC
clone size: few
D gene: TRBD1
J gene: TRBJ1-2
V gene: TRBV7-2

CDR3 protein: CASQRGLQETQYF
CDR3 DNA: TGTGCCAGCCAGCGAGGATTACAAGAGACCCAGTACTTC
clone size: many
D gene: NA
J gene: TRBJ2-5
V gene: TRBV7-9

CDR3 protein: CSARAGASYNEQFF
CDR3 DNA: TGCAGTGCTAGAGCCGGGGCCTCCTACAATGAGCAGTTCTTC
clone size: many
D gene: NA
J gene: TRBJ2-1
V gene: TRBV20-1

CDR3 protein: CASSIAGGNPYEQYF
CDR3 DNA: TGTGCCAGTAGTATAGCGGGCGGGAACCCCTACGAGCAGTACTTC
clone size: many
D gene: NA
J gene: TRBJ2-7
V gene: TRBV19

CDR3 protein: CASSQDRRADRYNSPLHF
CDR3 DNA: TGTGCCAGCAGCCAAGATAGAAGAGCGGACCGATATAATTCACCCCTCCACTTT
clone size: many
D gene: NA
J gene: TRBJ1-6
V gene: TRBV3-1

CDR3 protein: CSATRPPPYNEQFF
CDR3 DNA: TGCAGTGCTACAAGACCACCCCCCTACAATGAGCAGTTCTTC
clone size: few
D gene: NA
J gene: TRBJ2-1
V gene: TRBV20-1

CDR3 protein: CASSYLGQGDGYTF
CDR3 DNA: TGTGCCAGCAGTTACTTAGGACAGGGGGATGGCTACACCTTC
clone size: many
D gene: TRBD1
J gene: TRBJ1-2
V gene: TRBV6-5

CDR3 protein: CATSSILGRVRDEKLFF
CDR3 DNA: TGTGCCACCAGCAGTATACTGGGAAGGGTCCGGGATGAAAAACTGTTTTTT
clone size: many
D gene: NA
J gene: TRBJ1-4
V gene: TRBV15

CDR3 protein: CSANLGTGGANTIYF
CDR3 DNA: TGCAGTGCTAACCTAGGGACTGGCGGTGCAAACACCATATATTTT
clone size: many
D gene: NA
J gene: TRBJ1-3
V gene: TRBV20-1

CDR3 protein: CASRWTGGYGYTF
CDR3 DNA: TGTGCCAGCAGATGGACAGGGGGCTATGGCTACACCTTC
clone size: NA
D gene: TRBD1
J gene: TRBJ1-2
V gene: TRBV2

CDR3 protein: CASSLDGYNEQFF
CDR3 DNA: TGTGCCAGCAGTTTGGACGGCTACAATGAGCAGTTCTTC
clone size: many
D gene: NA
J gene: TRBJ2-1
V gene: TRBV27

CDR3 protein: CASSPNRGETQYF
CDR3 DNA: TGTGCCAGCAGCCCAAACAGGGGGGAGACCCAGTACTTC
clone size: few
D gene: TRBD1
J gene: TRBJ2-5
V gene: TRBV11-2

CDR3 protein: CASSSPGLSNNEQFF
CDR3 DNA: TGTGCCAGCAGTTCACCGGGACTATCAAACAATGAGCAGTTCTTC
clone size: many
D gene: TRBD2
J gene: TRBJ2-1
V gene: TRBV6-9

CDR3 protein: CASSQRGQGLGETQYF
CDR3 DNA: TGCGCCAGCAGCCAGAGGGGACAGGGGCTGGGGGAGACCCAGTACTTC
clone size: many
D gene: TRBD1
J gene: TRBJ2-5
V gene: TRBV4-3

CDR3 protein: CASSRENDNSPLHF
CDR3 DNA: TGTGCCAGCAGTCGGGAGAATGATAATTCACCCCTCCACTTT
clone size: NA
D gene: NA
J gene: TRBJ1-6
V gene: TRBV11-2

CDR3 protein: CASSPGLYEQYF
CDR3 DNA: TGTGCCAGCAGCCCCGGACTCTACGAGCAGTACTTC
clone size: NA
D gene: NA
J gene: TRBJ2-7
V gene: TRBV7-9

CDR3 protein: CASSLDAGGMQFF
CDR3 DNA: TGTGCCAGCAGCTTAGACGCGGGAGGGATGCAGTTCTTC
clone size: many
D gene: TRBD2
J gene: TRBJ2-1
V gene: TRBV7-2

CDR3 protein: CASSRETGANVLTF
CDR3 DNA: TGTGCCAGCAGTAGGGAAACTGGGGCCAACGTCCTGACTTTC
clone size: many
D gene: NA
J gene: TRBJ2-6
V gene: TRBV6-1

CDR3 protein: CASSLLGGEAFF
CDR3 DNA: TGTGCCAGCAGCTTATTGGGCGGTGAAGCTTTCTTT
clone size: NA
D gene: NA
J gene: TRBJ1-1
V gene: TRBV11-2

CDR3 protein: CASSLVHYSYEQYF
CDR3 DNA: TGCGCCAGCAGCTTGGTTCATTACTCATACGAGCAGTACTTC
clone size: many
D gene: NA
J gene: TRBJ2-7
V gene: TRBV5-1

CDR3 protein: CASSLAGAWGYTF
CDR3 DNA: TGTGCCAGCAGCTTGGCGGGGGCATGGGGCTACACCTTC
clone size: few
D gene: NA
J gene: TRBJ1-2
V gene: TRBV5-4

CDR3 protein: CAWSGGWGTEAFF
CDR3 DNA: TGTGCCTGGAGTGGGGGTTGGGGTACTGAAGCTTTCTTT
clone size: many
D gene: NA
J gene: TRBJ1-1
V gene: TRBV30

CDR3 protein: CSARDEGETQYF
CDR3 DNA: TGCAGTGCTAGAGATGAGGGGGAGACCCAGTACTTC
clone size: NA
D gene: NA
J gene: TRBJ2-5
V gene: TRBV20-1

CDR3 protein: CASSTQHGRTGELFF
CDR3 DNA: TGTGCCAGCAGCACCCAACACGGACGAACCGGGGAGCTGTTTTTT
clone size: many
D gene: NA
J gene: TRBJ2-2
V gene: TRBV7-2

CDR3 protein: CSARTASSTDTQYF
CDR3 DNA: TGCAGTGCGCGGACAGCCTCTAGCACAGATACGCAGTATTTT
clone size: many
D gene: NA
J gene: TRBJ2-3
V gene: TRBV20-1

CDR3 protein: CASSPGVGLGYGYTF
CDR3 DNA: TGCGCCAGCAGCCCTGGGGTAGGGTTGGGCTATGGCTACACCTTC
clone size: NA
D gene: NA
J gene: TRBJ1-2
V gene: TRBV5-1

CDR3 protein: CASATGTKDTGELFF
CDR3 DNA: TGTGCCAGCGCTACAGGGACAAAGGACACCGGGGAGCTGTTTTTT
clone size: many
D gene: NA
J gene: TRBJ2-2
V gene: TRBV24-1